Sequencing of this TCR beta chain was carried out in a study of OX40 agonist ivuxolimab in advanced cancers. Study details: Recorded diagnoses for dose-escalation patients were hepatocellular carcinoma, melanoma, renal cell or head and neck cancer. The mean age was around 56 years, ranging from roughly 23 to 79, with about four fifths of participants male.

The V gene's germline CDR1 is SNHLY and CDR2 FYNNEI. The ends lost 10 bases at V and 6 bases at J; junction bases unmatched: 5. The CDR3 is 11 amino acids. Broader study findings: At doses 0.1 to 3.0 mg/kg, CD4+ and CD8+ clones expanded.

The protocol was immunoSEQ multiplex PCR, while the TCRdb copy is restricted to in-frame clones and leaves out a portion. The sample lists more than 50,000 clones; 89% were seen once. Blood got drawn at baseline, again on cycle 4 day 1, and then on cycle 7 day 1. Of note for this clone: Its specificity is not known.

This clonotype originated in an adult with an advanced solid tumor such as melanoma, head and neck, liver or kidney cancer. The chain links TRBV2 to TRBJ1-2; 7 nucleotides line up with TRBD1. Sample: CD4+ or CD8+ T cells sorted from blood, taken in a trial of the OX40 agonist ivuxolimab. The CDR3 DNA is TGTGCCATGCACAGGGGCGATGGCTACACCTTC. Translated: CAMHRGDGYTF.